The 2 T cell receptor beta chains below were found in one sample sequenced in a study of blood T cell repertoires in COVID-19. The table came from immunoSEQ multiplex PCR; TCRdb's copy has only in-frame clones and leaves some out. The sample consists of some 97,000 clones, approximately 89% of them appearing once. What was sequenced was peripheral blood. The source of these receptors is a man aged 45-60 years with active COVID-19.

This chain connects TRBV18 to TRBJ1-5; D is uncertain. Trimming left V 2 bases short and J 0 bases short, with 8 bases between. Germline CDR1 is KGHSH and CDR2 is LQKENI. This CDR3 region has 15 residues. CDR3 nucleotides: TGTGCCAGCTCACCAGTATCTTATAGCAATCAGCCCCAGCATTTT. As protein: CASSPVSYSNQPQHF.

The chain links TRBV10-3 to TRBJ2-1; 8 bases map to TRBD2. Germline V gives CDR1 ENHRY, CDR2 SYGVKD. V shed 3 bases, J shed 6 bases, and the junction held 4 bases outside the gene matches. The CDR3 covers 14 residues. CDR3 nucleotides: TGTGCCATCAGTGATCGGGGACTAGGCAATGAGCAGTTCTTC. Translating gives CAISDRGLGNEQFF.